The 22 T cell receptor beta chains below all came from one sample that was sequenced in a study of cytomegalovirus exposure and HLA in healthy donors. Both 60 Vbeta primers and 13 Jbeta primers went into the PCR. Using immunoSEQ multiplex PCR, the repertoire was profiled, and TCRdb retains in-frame clones only, with some absent. The sample has about 130,000 clones, roughly 78% seen once; the top ten hold less than 4.5%. The specimen was PBMCs. Receptor source: a man aged 50 to 59 in good health and CMV-seropositive.

The rearrangement uses TRBV27 and TRBJ1-1, with a possible D match to TRBD1 (6 bases). The germline V gene encodes CDR1 MNHEY and CDR2 SMNVEV (reference sequence). The CDR3 sequence is 15 residues long. Trimming took off 10 bases at V and 3 bases at J, with 21 bases between the two ends. The CDR3 DNA reads TGTGCCACCCGCCGGCGCGGGGGCTTCGACACTGAAGCTTTCTTT. It specifies CATRRRGGFDTEAFF.

This clone occurred once. V is TRBV10-3 and J is TRBJ2-7; TRBD1 aligns across 10 bases. The CDR3 is made up of 14 amino acids. Germline values: CDR1 ENHRY, CDR2 SYGVKD. Trimming at V came to 5 bases and at J to 2 bases, leaving 3 bases not matched to a gene. The DNA for the CDR3 is TGTGCCATCAGTTCGGACAGGGGGACCTACGAGCAGTACTTC. Translated, it gives CAISSDRGTYEQYF.

The CDR3 sequence is CASLGQNNEQFF. In DNA form, the CDR3 reads TGTGCCAGCCTAGGACAGAACAATGAGCAGTTCTTC. The gene calls are TRBV28 and TRBJ2-1, with D possibly TRBD1 on 6 matching bases. V was trimmed by 8 bases and J by 5 bases, leaving 10 bases between them. CDR3 size: 12 residues. Germline assignment: CDR1 MDHEN and CDR2 SYDVKM.

The gene calls are TRBV7-9 and TRBJ1-4, with TRBD1 identical over 8 bases. The germline CDR1 and CDR2 sequences are SEHNR and FQNEAQ (reference sequence). This CDR3 region has 15 residues. V was pared by 6 bases and J by 2 bases, with 5 bases of the junction left unmatched. The DNA for the CDR3 is TGTGCCAGCAGAGACACAGGGGGGACTAATGAAAAACTGTTTTTT. It encodes CASRDTGGTNEKLFF. The full variable domain, its missing parts supplied by reference TRBV7-9 and TRBJ1-4, is DTGVSQNPRHKITKRGQNVTFRCDPISEHNRLYWYRQTLGQGPEFLTYFQNEAQLEKSRLLSDRFSAERPKGSFSTLEIQRTEQGDSAMYLCASRDTGGTNEKLFFGSGTQLSVL.

With respect to this clone: The junction does not match germline at one end; this may be a read error. The J gene is TRBJ2-7, the V gene TRBV7-9; 11 nucleotides match TRBD2. The CDR3 runs to 19 residues. Per the germline V gene, CDR1 is SEHNR and CDR2 is FQNEAQ (reference sequence). The CDR3: CSSSAPGTSGPQTSYEQYF. The CDR3 DNA reads as TGTTCCAGCAGCGCCCCCGGGACTAGCGGACCGCAAACCTCCTACGAGCAGTACTTC.

The rearrangement links TRBV5-4 to TRBJ1-4; D remains ambiguous. The CDR3 contains 15 residues. V gave up 1 base and J gave up 12 bases, with 19 bases separating them. Looked up from germline, CDR1 is SGHNT and CDR2 is YYREEE (reference sequence). Here the CDR3 DNA reads TGTGCCAGCAGCTTGACGCAGGTGGAACCGTCGGAACTGTTTTTT. Amino acids: CASSLTQVEPSELFF. Looking up the rest from reference TRBV5-4 and TRBJ1-4 gives the full variable domain: ETGVTQSPTHLIKTRGQQVTLRCSSQSGHNTVSWYQQALGQGPQFIFQYYREEENGRGNFPPRFSGLQFPNYSSELNVNALELDDSALYLCASSLTQVEPSELFFGSGTQLSVL.

A few counts support this clone. The chain links TRBV6-1 to TRBJ1-6; D not resolved. The germline CDR1 and CDR2 sequences are MNHNS and SASEGT. The V and J ends lost 5 bases and 14 bases respectively, with 19 bases between them. The CDR3 is 14 residues long. CDR3 protein: CASSRGKGTFTLHF. DNA for the CDR3: TGTGCCAGCAGTCGAGGGAAGGGAACTTTCACCCTCCACTTT.

V gene TRBV29-1 combines with J gene TRBJ2-3; 7 positions match TRBD1. This CDR3 spans 14 amino acids. Germline assignment: CDR1 SQVTM and CDR2 ANQGSEA. Trimming at V came to 7 bases and at J to 9 bases, leaving 16 bases not matched to a gene. The CDR3 sequence is CSAMTGTQGRTQYF. The CDR3 coding sequence is TGCAGCGCAATGACAGGGACGCAGGGTAGGACGCAGTATTTT.

The rearrangement uses TRBV27 and TRBJ1-4, with TRBD1 matching 9 bases. Germline loops: CDR1 MNHEY, CDR2 SMNVEV (reference sequence). This CDR3 has 19 amino acids. V lost 0 bases, J lost 7 bases, and 15 bases stayed unmatched. The CDR3 DNA sequence: TGTGCCAGCAGTTTATCGGGGGGACAGGGCCTCGGGCGGGGTGAAAAACTGTTTTTT. Translation gives CASSLSGGQGLGRGEKLFF. Filled out from reference TRBV27 and TRBJ1-4, the complete variable domain reads EAQVTQNPRYLITVTGKKLTVTCSQNMNHEYMSWYRQDPGLGLRQIYYSMNVEVTDKGDVPEGYKVSRKEKRNFPLILESPSPNQTSLYFCASSLSGGQGLGRGEKLFFGSGTQLSVL.

This chain links TRBV19 with TRBJ1-1; D uncertain. Per the germline V gene, CDR1 is LNHDA and CDR2 is SQIVND (reference sequence). This CDR3 comprises 12 residues. V was trimmed by 5 bases and J by 1 base, leaving 5 bases between them. CDR3 region: CASSRGNTEAFF. The CDR3 coding sequence is TGTGCCAGTAGTCGGGGGAACACTGAAGCTTTCTTT.

The V gene is TRBV7-8, the J gene TRBJ2-3; 7 bases line up with TRBD1. The V segment lost 7 bases and the J segment 4 bases; nucleotides outside the gene matches: 8. The CDR3 runs to 14 residues. The germline V gene has CDR1 SGHVS and CDR2 FQNEAQ. CDR3 in amino acids: CASIDREGADTQYF. The CDR3 DNA reads TGTGCCAGCATCGACAGGGAAGGGGCAGATACGCAGTATTTT.

This clone occurred a few times. The chain recombines TRBV10-3 with TRBJ2-3; TRBD2 aligns across 8 bases. Trimming cost V 3 bases and J 5 bases; bases outside gene matches: 16. The CDR3 has 18 amino acids. Germline lookup yields CDR1 ENHRY and CDR2 SYGVKD. The CDR3, as DNA: TGTGCCATCAGTGATCCCACAGCGAACGGGAGGGTTATAGATACGCAGTATTTT. It yields the protein CAISDPTANGRVIDTQYF.

V usage is TRBV5-4 and J usage is TRBJ2-3; tentative D call: TRBD1 (6 bases). The CDR3 extends over 13 amino acids. CDR1 and CDR2 from the germline V gene are SGHNT and YYREEE (reference sequence). Trimming left V 3 bases short and J 13 bases short, with 18 bases between. The CDR3 loop reads CASSSLTGDMEYF. The DNA of the CDR3 is TGTGCCAGCAGCTCCCTGACAGGAGACATGGAGTATTTT.

With regard to this clone: The identical CDR3 is also encoded by other nucleotide sequences in the sample. This chain uses TRBV2 with TRBJ2-7, with 7 bases that match TRBD1. This CDR3 has 14 amino acids. Germline trimming cut 6 bases from V and 4 bases from J; bases unmatched to any gene: 9. Germline-derived CDR1 and CDR2 are SNHLY and FYNNEI. Here the CDR3 reads CASRGTVSSYEQYF. CDR3 nucleotide sequence: TGTGCCAGCAGAGGGACAGTCTCCTCTTACGAGCAGTACTTC. The whole variable domain, filled in from reference TRBV2 and TRBJ2-7, reads EPEVTQTPSHQVTQMGQEVILRCVPISNHLYFYWYRQILGQKVEFLVSFYNNEISEKSEIFDDQFSVERPDGSNFTLKIRSTKLEDSAMYFCASRGTVSSYEQYFGPGTRLTVT.

The chain combines TRBV6-5 with TRBJ2-3; maybe TRBD1 (6 bases). Trimming stripped 0 bases from V and 6 bases from J, with 10 bases between. The germline gives CDR1 MNHEY, CDR2 SVGAGI. This CDR3 has 14 residues. CDR3 loop: CASSYSGQWDTQYF. CDR3 DNA: TGTGCCAGCAGTTACTCAGGACAGTGGGATACGCAGTATTTT.

Only one count was recorded for this clone. Here the CDR3 DNA reads TGTGCCAGTAGTATAGGCAGCTACAATGAGCAGTTCTTC. It encodes CASSIGSYNEQFF. The chain links TRBV19 to TRBJ2-1; D gene ambiguous. This CDR3 region has 13 residues. Germline V gene sequence: CDR1 LNHDA, CDR2 SQIVND (reference sequence). With 1 base removed from V and 3 bases from J, the gap between germline ends came to 4 bases.

The rearrangement joins TRBV6-6 to TRBJ1-1; 8 bases map to TRBD1. Per germline, CDR1 MNHNY and CDR2 SVGAGI (reference sequence). Losses at the gene ends were 6 bases for V and 1 base for J; bases not matched to a gene: 4. The CDR3 runs 14 residues. CDR3 nucleotide sequence: TGTGCCAGCAGCCGACAGGGGCCGAACACTGAAGCTTTCTTT. This sequence encodes CASSRQGPNTEAFF.

This chain joins TRBV27 and TRBJ2-2, with D possibly matching TRBD1 (5 bases). There are 17 residues in the CDR3. Per germline, CDR1 MNHEY and CDR2 SMNVEV (reference sequence). The V and J ends lost 5 bases and 4 bases respectively, with 20 bases between them. The CDR3 DNA reads TGTGCCAGCAGTAATCCCCCCGTAAGGGGTGGCACCGGGGAGCTGTTTTTT. Its protein is CASSNPPVRGGTGELFF.

This clone was observed a few times. The V and J genes are TRBV5-1 and TRBJ2-3; 12 nucleotides align to TRBD2. V lost 4 bases and J lost 4; bases outside the gene matches: 13. Per the germline V gene, CDR1 is SGHRS and CDR2 is YFSETQ. The CDR3 has 18 residues. This CDR3 is CASSLTPLTSGSPDTQYF. The CDR3 nucleotides read TGCGCCAGCAGCCTCACTCCTTTGACTAGCGGGAGTCCAGATACGCAGTATTTT.

Here the CDR3 DNA reads TGCAGCGTTGCTTACAGGGCCCTTGAGGCTGAAGCTTTCTTT. It encodes CSVAYRALEAEAFF. V gene TRBV29-1 combines with J gene TRBJ1-1; tentative D call: TRBD1 (6 bases). V lost 4 bases, J lost 6 bases, and 18 bases lay in between. The CDR3 totals 14 residues. Germline V gene data show CDR1 as SQVTM and CDR2 as ANQGSEA. The variable domain in full, with the rest retrieved from reference TRBV29-1 and TRBJ1-1, is SAVISQKPSRDICQRGTSLTIQCQVDSQVTMMFWYRQQPGQSLTLIATANQGSEATYESGFVIDKFPISRPNLTFSTLTVSNMSPEDSSIYLCSVAYRALEAEAFFGQGTRLTVV.

To note about this clone: Germline is not matched at one junction end, which may reflect a read error. This chain joins TRBV19 and TRBJ1-4, with D perhaps TRBD1 (5 bases). Germline values: CDR1 LNHDA, CDR2 SQIVND (reference sequence). This CDR3 is 14 amino acids long. The CDR3 sequence: CASSFSWTSEKLSF. The CDR3 DNA reads TGTGCCAGTAGTTTCAGCTGGACAAGCGAAAAACTGTCTTTT.

This sequence joins TRBV27 and TRBJ2-1; D unresolved. V shed 4 bases and J shed 4 bases, with 5 bases lying between them. The CDR3 loop spans 12 amino acids. Germline V gives CDR1 MNHEY, CDR2 SMNVEV (reference sequence). The CDR3 sequence: CASSSFYNEQFF. In DNA, the CDR3 is TGTGCCAGCAGTTCTTTTTACAATGAGCAGTTCTTC.